The 10 T cell receptor beta chains below come from one sample, sequenced in a study of T cells after yellow fever vaccination. A single record per CDR3 protein comes from TCRdb applying MiXCR to the 5' RACE reads. The repertoire has a few hundred thousand distinct CDR3 sequences, about 8.3% of them found once; the top ten carry roughly 18%. The material was PBMCs, obtained roughly seven weeks after the first yellow fever vaccination. The receptors were gathered from a man aged 18 to 30 who received the YFV17D yellow fever vaccine.

The J gene is TRBJ2-5, the V gene TRBV9, with 8 bases aligning to TRBD1. The CDR3 covers 17 residues. V dropped 5 bases and J dropped 2; count of bases not matched to a gene: 14. Germline assignment: CDR1 SGDLS and CDR2 YYNGEE. The CDR3 is CASSAYSGQVPQETQYF. The CDR3 nucleotides read TGTGCCAGCAGTGCCTATTCGGGACAGGTACCACAAGAGACCCAGTACTTC.

The chain couples TRBV10-3 to TRBJ1-2; no clear D gene. Trimming took 7 bases from V and 4 from J, leaving 7 bases between them. CDR3 length: 11 amino acids. The germline V gene encodes CDR1 ENHRY and CDR2 SYGVKD. The CDR3 nucleotides read TGTGCCATCAAAGCCCGCTATGGCTACACCTTC. This encodes CAIKARYGYTF.

The CDR3 region is CASSYKGGPLWTETQYF. CDR3 DNA sequence: TGTGCCAGCAGTTACAAGGGGGGCCCGCTTTGGACGGAGACCCAGTACTTC. V gene TRBV6-2 or TRBV6-3 combines with J gene TRBJ2-5; the D call may be TRBD1 or TRBD2 (6 bases each). The germline CDR1 and CDR2 sequences are MNHEY and SVGEGT. V was clipped by 2 bases and J by 5 bases, with 21 bases between them. This CDR3 is 17 amino acids long.

The rearrangement joins TRBV7-6 to TRBJ2-1, with D possibly called TRBD1 or TRBD2 (5 bases each). The CDR3 sequence is 16 residues long. The germline gives CDR1 SGHVS, CDR2 FNYEAQ. With 1 base removed from V and 5 bases from J, the gap between germline ends came to 15 bases. Here the CDR3 DNA reads TGTGCCAGCAGCTTAGGGCTGACCCTGGGGGACAATGAGCAGTTCTTC. This sequence encodes CASSLGLTLGDNEQFF.

As for this clonotype: At one end the junction does not follow the germline gene, possibly because of a read error. The J gene is TRBJ2-1, the V gene TRBV25-1, with D possibly matching TRBD1 (6 bases). This CDR3 has 15 residues. Germline CDR1 and CDR2: MGHDK and SYGVNS. Here the CDR3 DNA reads TGTGCCAGCAGTGAATGGGGTAACGGACAGAATGGGCAGTTCTTC. It encodes CASSEWGNGQNGQFF.

This clonotype came up many times. J is TRBJ1-1 and V is TRBV28, with D perhaps matching TRBD1 (5 bases). The CDR3 length is 15 residues. Per the germline V gene, CDR1 is MDHEN and CDR2 is SYDVKM. Deletions cut 4 bases from V and 0 bases from J, with 12 bases between. Here the CDR3 DNA reads TGTGCCAGCAGTTCCCCGACAGCCCTGAACACTGAAGCTTTCTTT. Its translation: CASSSPTALNTEAFF.

In its sample, this clonotype was seen many times. This chain joins TRBV7-9 and TRBJ2-5, with a weak D call TRBD2 (5 bases). V gave up 5 bases and J gave up 5 bases, with 9 bases separating them. Germline CDR1 and CDR2: SEHNR and FQNEAQ (reference sequence). The CDR3 loop spans 12 amino acids. The CDR3 DNA reads as TGTGCCAGCAGCACCGGGGTGGAGACCCAGTACTTC. Its translation is CASSTGVETQYF.

This clonotype came up a few times. The V and J genes are TRBV5-4 and TRBJ2-1; D is unclear. The V end was cut by 0 bases, the J end by 10 bases, with 11 bases between. The germline V gene encodes CDR1 SGHNT and CDR2 YYREEE (reference sequence). The CDR3 is 13 residues long. CDR3 loop: CASSLGGTVEQFF. The CDR3 DNA reads as TGTGCCAGCAGCTTGGGGGGTACAGTGGAGCAGTTCTTC.

This clonotype appeared a few times. The CDR3: CASSIMGQEQETQYF. The DNA for the CDR3 is TGTGCCAGTAGTATAATGGGTCAGGAACAAGAGACCCAGTACTTC. This chain joins TRBV19 and TRBJ2-5; D remains unclear. CDR3 length equals 15 residues. V shed 2 bases and J shed 2 bases, with 12 bases lying between them. The germline CDR1 and CDR2 sequences are LNHDA and SQIVND (reference sequence).

CDR3 loop: CSASSGDQPQHF. The CDR3 DNA follows: TGCAGTGCTAGTTCCGGAGATCAGCCCCAGCATTTT. This chain links TRBV20-1 with TRBJ1-5; unclear D gene. Deletions cut 3 bases from V and 5 bases from J, with 8 bases between. From germline, CDR1 is DFQATT and CDR2 SNEGSKA (reference sequence). The CDR3 spans 12 residues.